The following is a T cell receptor beta chain sequence with its context. What it recognizes is unknown. The data derive from a study of cytomegalovirus exposure and HLA in healthy donors. Notes on the study in general: Information on immune exposure was restricted to one variable (CMV serostatus). V- and J-gene trimming in TCR beta was tied to a missense DCLRE1C variant by an analysis performed later.

The CDR3 loop spans 15 amino acids. Per germline, CDR1 LNHNV and CDR2 YYDKDF (reference sequence). Deletions cut 5 bases from V and 8 bases from J, with 18 bases between. The PCR ran on 60 Vbeta and 13 Jbeta primers. Measured with immunoSEQ multiplex PCR; TCRdb has only the in-frame clones, and not every one. The profile shows some 130,000 clones, 64% of them singletons. This sequence originates from a woman in her thirties or forties in good health and CMV-seronegative. The gene calls are TRBV15 and TRBJ1-4; D not certain. What was sequenced was PBMCs. The chain's CDR3 is CATSGAMRRGEKLFF. DNA of the CDR3: TGTGCCACCAGCGGCGCCATGCGCCGAGGGGAAAAACTGTTTTTT.